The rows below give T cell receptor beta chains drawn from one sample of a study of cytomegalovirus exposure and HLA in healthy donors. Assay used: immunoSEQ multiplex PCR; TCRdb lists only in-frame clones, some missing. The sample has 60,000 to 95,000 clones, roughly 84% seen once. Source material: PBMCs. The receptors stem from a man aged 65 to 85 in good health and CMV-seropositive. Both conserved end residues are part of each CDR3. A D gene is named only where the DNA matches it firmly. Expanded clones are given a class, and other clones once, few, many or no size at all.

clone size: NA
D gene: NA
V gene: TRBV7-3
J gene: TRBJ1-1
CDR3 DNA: TGTGCCAGCAGCCCACAGGGTGACACTGAAGCTTTCTTT
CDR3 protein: CASSPQGDTEAFF

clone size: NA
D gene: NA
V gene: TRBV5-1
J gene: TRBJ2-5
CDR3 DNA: TGCGCCAGCAGCTTGGGAGTACAAGAGACCCAGTACTTC
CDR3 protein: CASSLGVQETQYF

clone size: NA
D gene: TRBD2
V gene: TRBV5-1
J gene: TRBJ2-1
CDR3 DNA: TGCGCCAGCAGCTTTGGAGGCGGGAGCTCCTACAATGAGCAGTTCTTC
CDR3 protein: CASSFGGGSSYNEQFF

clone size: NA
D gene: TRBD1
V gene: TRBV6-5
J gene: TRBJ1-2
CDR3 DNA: TGTGCCAGCAAACGACAGGGGGATGGCTACACCTTC
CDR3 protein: CASKRQGDGYTF

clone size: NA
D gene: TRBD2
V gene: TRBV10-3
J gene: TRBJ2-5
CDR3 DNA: TGTGCCATCAGCGTAGCGGGGGGCCACCAAGAGACCCAGTACTTC
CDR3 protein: CAISVAGGHQETQYF

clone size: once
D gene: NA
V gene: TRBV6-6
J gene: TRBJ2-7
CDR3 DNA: TGTGCCAGCAGAAAGACAAGCACCTACGAGCAGTACTTC
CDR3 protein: CASRKTSTYEQYF

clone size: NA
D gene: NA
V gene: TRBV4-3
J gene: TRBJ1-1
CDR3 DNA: TGCGCCAGCAGCCCGCCCTGGGGCCCGAACACTGAAGCTTTCTTT
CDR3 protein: CASSPPWGPNTEAFF

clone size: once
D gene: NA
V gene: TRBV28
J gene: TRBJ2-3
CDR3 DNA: TGTGTCAGCAGACCTTCGGGTCCAGATACGCAGTATTTT
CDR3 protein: CVSRPSGPDTQYF

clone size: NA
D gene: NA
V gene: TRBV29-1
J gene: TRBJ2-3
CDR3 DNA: TGCAGCTCTTCCTCGGGTCCCGCAGATACGCAGTATTTT
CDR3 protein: CSSSSGPADTQYF

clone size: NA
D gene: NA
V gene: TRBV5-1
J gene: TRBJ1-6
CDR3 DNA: TGCGCCAGCAGCTTGGACTGGTGGCAGGGTAATAATTCACCCCTCCACTTT
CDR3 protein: CASSLDWWQGNNSPLHF

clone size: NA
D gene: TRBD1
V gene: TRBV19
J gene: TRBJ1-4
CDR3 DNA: TGTGCCAGCTCGTCCGGGACAGGGAATGAAAAACTGTTTTTT
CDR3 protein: CASSSGTGNEKLFF

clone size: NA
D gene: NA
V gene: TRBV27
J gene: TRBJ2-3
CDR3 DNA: TGTGCCAGCACTTCTCCGCGGACAGATACGCAGTATTTT
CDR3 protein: CASTSPRTDTQYF

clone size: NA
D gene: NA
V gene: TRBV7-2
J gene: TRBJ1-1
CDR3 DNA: TGTGCCAGCAGGCCGGACAGTAAATTTATGAACACTGAAGCTTTCTTT
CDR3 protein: CASRPDSKFMNTEAFF

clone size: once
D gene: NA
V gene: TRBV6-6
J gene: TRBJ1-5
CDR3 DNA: TGTGCCAGCAGTTACTCGGACAACCCGAATCAGCCCCAGCATTTT
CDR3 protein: CASSYSDNPNQPQHF

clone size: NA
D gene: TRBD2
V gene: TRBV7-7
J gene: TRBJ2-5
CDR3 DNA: TGTGCCAGCAGCTTAGGTACTAGCGGGGTCGAGACCCAGTACTTC
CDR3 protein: CASSLGTSGVETQYF

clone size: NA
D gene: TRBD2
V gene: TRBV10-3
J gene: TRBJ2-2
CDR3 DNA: TGTGCCATCACCCCGGACCGACTAGCGGGAGGGGGCACCGGGGAGCTGTTTTTT
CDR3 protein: CAITPDRLAGGGTGELFF

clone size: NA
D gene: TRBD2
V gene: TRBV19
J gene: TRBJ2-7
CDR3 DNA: TGTGCCAGTAGTATAGCCCCGGGGGGGACCGTCAACGAGCAGTACTTC
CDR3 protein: CASSIAPGGTVNEQYF

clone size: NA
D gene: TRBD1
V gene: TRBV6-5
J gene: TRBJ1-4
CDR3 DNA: TGTGCCAGCAGTCCAGGGGGGCCACCTAATGAAAAACTGTTTTTT
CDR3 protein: CASSPGGPPNEKLFF

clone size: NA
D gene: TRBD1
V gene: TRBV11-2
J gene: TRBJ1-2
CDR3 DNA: TGTGCCAGCAGCTCTGGGACAGCTAACTATGGCTACACCTTC
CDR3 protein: CASSSGTANYGYTF

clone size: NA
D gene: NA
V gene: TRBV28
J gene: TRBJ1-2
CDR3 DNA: TGTGCCAGCACCCTGGAGGGGTCTAGAGGCTACACCTTC
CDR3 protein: CASTLEGSRGYTF

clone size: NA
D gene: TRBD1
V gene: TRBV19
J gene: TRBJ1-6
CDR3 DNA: TGTGCCAGTAGCGCGACAGGGGGAGGGTCACCCCTCCACTTT
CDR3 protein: CASSATGGGSPLHF

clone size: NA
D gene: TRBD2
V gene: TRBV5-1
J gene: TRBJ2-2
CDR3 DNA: TGCGCCAGCAGCTTGGAGTTGGGGACTAGCGCCAGAACCGGGGAGCTGTTTTTT
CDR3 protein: CASSLELGTSARTGELFF

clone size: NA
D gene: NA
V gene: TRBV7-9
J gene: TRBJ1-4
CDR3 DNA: TGTGCCAGCAGCTTTGGGCTAATCGGTGAAAAACTGTTTTTT
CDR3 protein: CASSFGLIGEKLFF

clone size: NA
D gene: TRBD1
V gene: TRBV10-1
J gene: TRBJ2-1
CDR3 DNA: TGCGCCAGCAGCACCGACAGGGGTGGGTCCTACAATGAGCAGTTCTTC
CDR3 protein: CASSTDRGGSYNEQFF

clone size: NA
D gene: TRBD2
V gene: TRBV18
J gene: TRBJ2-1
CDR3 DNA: TGTGCCAGCTCACGGACTAGTCCGAATGAGCAGTTCTTC
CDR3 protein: CASSRTSPNEQFF

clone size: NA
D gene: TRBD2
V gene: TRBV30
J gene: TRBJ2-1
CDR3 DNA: TGTGCCGGGACTAGCGGAGTACTTCGCTCCTACAATGAGCAGTTCTTC
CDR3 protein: CAGTSGVLRSYNEQFF

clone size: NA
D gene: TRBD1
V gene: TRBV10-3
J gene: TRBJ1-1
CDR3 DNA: TGTGCCATCAGTGGGCGAAAGGGGGGGACAGGGGGCACTGAAGCTTTCTTT
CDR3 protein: CAISGRKGGTGGTEAFF

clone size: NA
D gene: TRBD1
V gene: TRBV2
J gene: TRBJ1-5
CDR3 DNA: TGTGCCAGCAGTGAGGAGACAGGGGACAATCAGCCCCAGCATTTT
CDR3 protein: CASSEETGDNQPQHF

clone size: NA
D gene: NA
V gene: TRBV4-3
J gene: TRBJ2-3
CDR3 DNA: TGCGCCAGCAGCCAAGGAACAGGGCCGGGGACAGATACGCAGTATTTT
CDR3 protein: CASSQGTGPGTDTQYF

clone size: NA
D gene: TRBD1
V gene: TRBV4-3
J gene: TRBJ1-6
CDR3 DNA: TGCGCCAGCAGCCAAGATTTGGGACAGGGTGCTTCACCCCTCCACTTT
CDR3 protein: CASSQDLGQGASPLHF

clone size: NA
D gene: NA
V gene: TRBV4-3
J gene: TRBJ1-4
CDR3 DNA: TGCGCCAGCAGCCAAGAAGGAGGCAGCGCAGCAACTAATGAAAAACTGTTTTTT
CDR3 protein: CASSQEGGSAATNEKLFF

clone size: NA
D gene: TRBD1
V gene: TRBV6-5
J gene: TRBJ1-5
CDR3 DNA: TGTGCCAGCAGTTACTCCGGACAGGGTGGTCAGCCCCAGCATTTT
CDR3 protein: CASSYSGQGGQPQHF

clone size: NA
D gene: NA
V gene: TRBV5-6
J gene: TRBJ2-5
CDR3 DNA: TGTGCCAGCAGCTTATATGAGACCCAGTACTTC
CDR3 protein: CASSLYETQYF

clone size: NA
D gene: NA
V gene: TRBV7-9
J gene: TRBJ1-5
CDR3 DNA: TGTGCCAGCAGCTTGGGCCGAGAGAATCAGCCCCAGCATTTT
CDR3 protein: CASSLGRENQPQHF

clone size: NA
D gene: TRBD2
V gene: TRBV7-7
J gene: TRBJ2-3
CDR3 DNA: TGTGCTAGCAGCTTAGGGCTAGCGGGATCTAGCACAGATACGCAGTATTTT
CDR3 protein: CASSLGLAGSSTDTQYF

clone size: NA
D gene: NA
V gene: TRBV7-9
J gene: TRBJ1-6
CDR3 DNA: TGTGCCAGCAGCTCCAGGGGCTCCTATAATTCACCCCTCCACTTT
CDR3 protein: CASSSRGSYNSPLHF

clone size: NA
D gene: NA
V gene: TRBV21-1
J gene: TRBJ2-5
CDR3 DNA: TGTGCCAGCAGCAATAGGCTAGGGGGCCAAGAGACCCAGTACTTC
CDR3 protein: CASSNRLGGQETQYF

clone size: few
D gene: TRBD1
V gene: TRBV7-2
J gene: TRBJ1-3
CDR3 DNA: TGTGCCAGCAGGTCAGGGGGAAACTCTGGAAACACCATATATTTT
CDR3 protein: CASRSGGNSGNTIYF

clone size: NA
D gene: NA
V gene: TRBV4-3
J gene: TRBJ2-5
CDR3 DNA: TGCGCCAGCAGCCAAGACAGGGCCAGTCAAGAGACCCAGTACTTC
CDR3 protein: CASSQDRASQETQYF

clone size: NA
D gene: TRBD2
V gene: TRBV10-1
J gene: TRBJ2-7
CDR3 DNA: TGCGCCAGCAGTGAAGGCCTAGCGGGAGTGTACGAGCAGTACTTC
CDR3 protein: CASSEGLAGVYEQYF

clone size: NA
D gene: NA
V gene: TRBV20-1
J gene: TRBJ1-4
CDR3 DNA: TGCAGTGCTTGGGGGGGGGAAAAACTGTTTTTT
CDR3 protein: CSAWGGEKLFF

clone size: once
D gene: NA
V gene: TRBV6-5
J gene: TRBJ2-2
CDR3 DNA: TGTGCCAGCAGTTACTCTACTTACCCGAACACCGGGGAGCTGTTTTTT
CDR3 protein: CASSYSTYPNTGELFF

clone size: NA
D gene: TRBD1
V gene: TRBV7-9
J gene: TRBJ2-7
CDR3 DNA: TGTGCCAGCAGCTGGACAGGGGGCACGGAGCAGTACTTC
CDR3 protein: CASSWTGGTEQYF

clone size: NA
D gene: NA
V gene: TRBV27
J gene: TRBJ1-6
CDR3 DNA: TGTGCCAGCAGCAGGGATAATCCTAATTCACCCCTCCACTTT
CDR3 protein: CASSRDNPNSPLHF

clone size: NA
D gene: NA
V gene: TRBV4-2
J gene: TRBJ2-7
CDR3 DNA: TGTGCCAGCAGCCAAGATCTTAGTTCCTACGAGCAGTACTTC
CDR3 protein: CASSQDLSSYEQYF

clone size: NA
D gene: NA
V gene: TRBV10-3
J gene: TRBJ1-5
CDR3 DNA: TGTGCCATCAGGGACACCCTGGGGGGTCAGCCCCAGCATTTT
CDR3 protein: CAIRDTLGGQPQHF

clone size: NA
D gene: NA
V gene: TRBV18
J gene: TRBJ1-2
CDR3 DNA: TGTGCCAGCAACCGTGGGGAGCCCAACTATGGCTACACCTTC
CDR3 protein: CASNRGEPNYGYTF

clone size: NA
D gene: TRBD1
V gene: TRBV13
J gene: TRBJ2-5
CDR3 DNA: TGTGCCAGCAGCTTAGGGGGACAGGGGGACAGGGCCCAGTACTTC
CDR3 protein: CASSLGGQGDRAQYF

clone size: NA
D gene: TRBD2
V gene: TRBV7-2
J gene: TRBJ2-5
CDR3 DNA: TGTGCCAGCAGCTTAAACAGCGGGGGGGCACGAGAGACCCAGTACTTC
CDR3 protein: CASSLNSGGARETQYF

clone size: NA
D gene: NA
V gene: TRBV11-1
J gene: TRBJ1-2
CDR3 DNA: TGTGCCAGCAGTGGGCTTAACTATGGCTACACCTTC
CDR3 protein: CASSGLNYGYTF

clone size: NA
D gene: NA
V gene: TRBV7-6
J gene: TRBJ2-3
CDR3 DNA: TGTGCCAGCAGCCCCTCCGGGGGAGGTCATACGCAGTATTTT
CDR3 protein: CASSPSGGGHTQYF

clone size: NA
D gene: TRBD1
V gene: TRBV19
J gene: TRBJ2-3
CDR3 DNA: TGTGCTACAGGGGGCTCAGGTACGCAGTATTTT
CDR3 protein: CATGGSGTQYF

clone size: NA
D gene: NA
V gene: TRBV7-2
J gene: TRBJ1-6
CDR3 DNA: TGTGCCAGCAGCTCAGGGAATAATTCACCCCTCCACTTT
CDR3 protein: CASSSGNNSPLHF

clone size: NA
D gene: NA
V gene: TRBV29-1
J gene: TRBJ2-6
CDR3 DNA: TGCAGCGTCGGGGGTGGGGGTAAGGGGGCCAACGTCCTGACTTTC
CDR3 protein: CSVGGGGKGANVLTF

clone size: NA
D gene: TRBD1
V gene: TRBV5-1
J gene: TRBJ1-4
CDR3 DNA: TGCGCCAGCAGCCCAGGACAGGGGCCTAATGAAAAACTGTTTTTT
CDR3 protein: CASSPGQGPNEKLFF